The rows below give T cell receptor beta chains drawn from one sample of a study of blood T cell repertoires in COVID-19. Sequenced by immunoSEQ multiplex PCR; TCRdb stores in-frame clones only, minus some. Here the sample spans tens of thousands of clones, more than 85% being singletons. Sequencing was carried out using peripheral blood. These receptor sequences come from a human donor with active COVID-19. The donor label of this sample is uncertain. Each CDR3 is given with its conserved first and last residue. The D gene is left open where the match is weak. Clone size appears in some rows only: once, few, many, or a class for an expanded clone.

>TRBJ2-7|TRBV21-1|-|-
TGTGCCAGCAGCGCCGAGGGACAGGGGACTTCTTGCGAGCAGTACTTC
CASSAEGQGTSCEQYF
>TRBJ1-6|TRBV3-1/TRBV3-2|TRBD1|many
TGTGCCAGCAGCCAAGACGGGACAGGGGGATATCGTTCTTCACCCCTCCACTTT
CASSQDGTGGYRSSPLHF
>TRBJ1-2|TRBV7-9|-|few
TGTGCCAGCAGCTTAGGTAGGACAGACCTCTATGGCTACACCTTC
CASSLGRTDLYGYTF
>TRBJ1-1|TRBV14|-|-
TGTGCCAGCAGCCAACCACAGAACGCAGTCAACACTGAAGCTTTCTTT
CASSQPQNAVNTEAFF
>TRBJ1-1|TRBV5-1|-|-
TGCGCCAGCAGCCCGCGGGCCTTGGACACTGAAGCTTTCTTT
CASSPRALDTEAFF
>TRBJ1-2|TRBV2|TRBD1|-
TGTGCCAGCAGTCCTGGGACAGCCCTAAACTATGGCTACACCTTC
CASSPGTALNYGYTF
>TRBJ2-7|TRBV4-1|TRBD1|-
TGCGCCAGCTCCCCCGGGACAGGAGACTACGAGCAGTACTTC
CASSPGTGDYEQYF
>TRBJ1-6|TRBV25-1|TRBD1|-
TGTGCCAGCAGTGAATGGGGGGACAGGCGGAACAATTCACCCCTCCACTTT
CASSEWGDRRNNSPLHF
>TRBJ1-2|TRBV6-5|TRBD1|-
TGTGCCAGCTTGACAGGGATTGATGGCTACACCTTC
CASLTGIDGYTF
>TRBJ1-6|TRBV9|TRBD1|-
TGTGCCAGCAGCGTAGGACAGGGCGGGAATTCACCCCTCCACTTT
CASSVGQGGNSPLHF
>TRBJ2-3|TRBV4-1|-|-
TGCGCCAGCAGCCAAGATCCGGGGTTTACAGATACGCAGTATTTT
CASSQDPGFTDTQYF
>TRBJ1-4|TRBV18|-|-
TGTGCCAGCTCACCAGTCAGGGATAATGAAAAACTGTTTTTT
CASSPVRDNEKLFF
>TRBJ2-5|TRBV6-1|-|-
TGTGCCAGCAGTGAGGGGGCTCCGGGGACCCAGTACTTC
CASSEGAPGTQYF